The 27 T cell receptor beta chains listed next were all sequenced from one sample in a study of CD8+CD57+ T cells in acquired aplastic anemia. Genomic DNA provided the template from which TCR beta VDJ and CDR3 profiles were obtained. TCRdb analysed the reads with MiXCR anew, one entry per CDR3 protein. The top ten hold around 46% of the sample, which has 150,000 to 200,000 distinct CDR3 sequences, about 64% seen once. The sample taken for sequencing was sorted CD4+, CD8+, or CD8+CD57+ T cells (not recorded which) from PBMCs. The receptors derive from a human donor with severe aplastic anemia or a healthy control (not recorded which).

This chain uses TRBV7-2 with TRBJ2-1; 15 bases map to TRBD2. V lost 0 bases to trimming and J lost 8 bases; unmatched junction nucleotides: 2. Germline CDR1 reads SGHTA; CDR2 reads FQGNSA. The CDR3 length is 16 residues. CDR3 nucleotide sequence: TGTGCCAGCAGCTTAGCAGGACTAGCGGGGGGGCATGAGCAGTTCTTC. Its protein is CASSLAGLAGGHEQFF.

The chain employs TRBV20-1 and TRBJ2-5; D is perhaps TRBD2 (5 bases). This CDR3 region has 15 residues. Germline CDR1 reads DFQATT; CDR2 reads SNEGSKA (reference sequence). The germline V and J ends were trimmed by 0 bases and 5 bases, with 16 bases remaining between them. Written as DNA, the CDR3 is TGCAGTGCTAGAGATCTGTCGGCTAGCCGGGAGACCCAGTACTTC. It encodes CSARDLSASRETQYF.

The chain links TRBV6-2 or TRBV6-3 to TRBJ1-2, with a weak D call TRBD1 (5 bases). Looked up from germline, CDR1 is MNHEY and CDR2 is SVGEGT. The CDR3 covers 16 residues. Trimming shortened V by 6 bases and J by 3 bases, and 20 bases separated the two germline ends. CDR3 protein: CASSRGLRDGDYGYTF. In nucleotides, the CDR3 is TGTGCCAGCAGCCGGGGACTCCGGGACGGCGACTATGGCTACACCTTC.

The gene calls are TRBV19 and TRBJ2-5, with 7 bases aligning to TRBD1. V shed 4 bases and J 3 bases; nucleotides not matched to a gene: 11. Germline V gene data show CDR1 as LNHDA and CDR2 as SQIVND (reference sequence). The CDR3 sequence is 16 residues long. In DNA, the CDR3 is TGTGCCAGTAGTACTCATTGGACAGGCGAAGAAGAGACCCAGTACTTC. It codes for CASSTHWTGEEETQYF.

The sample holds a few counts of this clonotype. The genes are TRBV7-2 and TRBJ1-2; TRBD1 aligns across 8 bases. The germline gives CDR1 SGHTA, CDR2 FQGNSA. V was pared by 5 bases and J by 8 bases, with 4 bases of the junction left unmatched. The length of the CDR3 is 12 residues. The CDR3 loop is CASSLRGLGYTF. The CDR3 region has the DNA TGTGCCAGCAGCCTCAGGGGGCTGGGCTACACCTTC.

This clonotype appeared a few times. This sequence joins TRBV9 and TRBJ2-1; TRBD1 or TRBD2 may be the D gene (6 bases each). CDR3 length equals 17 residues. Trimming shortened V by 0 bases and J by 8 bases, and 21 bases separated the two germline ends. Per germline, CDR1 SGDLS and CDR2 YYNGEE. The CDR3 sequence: CASSVVEGGINIDEQFF. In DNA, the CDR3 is TGTGCCAGCAGCGTAGTCGAGGGGGGAATCAATATCGATGAGCAGTTCTTC.

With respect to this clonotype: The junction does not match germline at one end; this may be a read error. CDR3 in DNA: TGCGCCAGCAGCATCGATAATTCACACCTCCACTTT. It codes for CASSIDNSHLHF. The rearrangement uses TRBV5-1 and TRBJ1-6, with D unclear. This CDR3 has 12 amino acids. Germline-derived CDR1 and CDR2 are SGHRS and YFSETQ.

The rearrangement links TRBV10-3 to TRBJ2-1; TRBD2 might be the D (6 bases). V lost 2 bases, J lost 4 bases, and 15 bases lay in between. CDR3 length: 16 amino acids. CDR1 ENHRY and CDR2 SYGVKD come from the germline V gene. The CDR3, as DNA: TGTGCCATCAGTGAGGGGTCTAGTGGGACTTACAATGAGCAGTTCTTC. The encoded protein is CAISEGSSGTYNEQFF.

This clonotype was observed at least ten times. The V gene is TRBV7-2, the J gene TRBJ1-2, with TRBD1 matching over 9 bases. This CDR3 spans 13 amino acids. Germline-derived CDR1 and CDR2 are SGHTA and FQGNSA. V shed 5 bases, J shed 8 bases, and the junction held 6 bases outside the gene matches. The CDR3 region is CASSPDRGGGYTF. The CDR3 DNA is TGTGCCAGCAGCCCCGACAGGGGGGGAGGCTACACCTTC.

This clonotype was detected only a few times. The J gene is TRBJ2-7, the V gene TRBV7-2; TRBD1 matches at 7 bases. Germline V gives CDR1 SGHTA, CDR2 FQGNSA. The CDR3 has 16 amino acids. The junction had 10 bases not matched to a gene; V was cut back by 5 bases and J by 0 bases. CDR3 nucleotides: TGTGCCAGCAGCAGACATCAGGGACAGCTCTCCTACGAGCAGTACTTC. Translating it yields CASSRHQGQLSYEQYF.

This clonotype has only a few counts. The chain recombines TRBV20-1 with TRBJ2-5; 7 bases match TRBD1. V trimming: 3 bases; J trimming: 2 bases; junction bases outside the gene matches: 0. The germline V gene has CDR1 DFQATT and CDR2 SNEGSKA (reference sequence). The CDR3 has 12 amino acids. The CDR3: CSARTGQETQYF. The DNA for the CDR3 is TGCAGTGCTAGGACAGGGCAAGAGACCCAGTACTTC.

The CDR3 coding sequence is TGTGCCATCAGTGCGGGCAGGGGACACGAGCAGTACTTC. Translating gives CAISAGRGHEQYF. The chain employs TRBV10-3 and TRBJ2-7, with D perhaps matching TRBD1 (6 bases). Looked up from germline, CDR1 is ENHRY and CDR2 is SYGVKD. The germline V and J ends were trimmed by 4 bases and 5 bases, with 12 bases remaining between them. The CDR3 has 13 residues.

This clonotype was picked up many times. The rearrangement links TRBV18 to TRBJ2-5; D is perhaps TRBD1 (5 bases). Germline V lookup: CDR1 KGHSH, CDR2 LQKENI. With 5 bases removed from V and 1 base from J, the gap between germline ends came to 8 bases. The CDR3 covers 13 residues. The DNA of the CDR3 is TGTGCCAGCTCAACGACAGTCCAAGAGACCCAGTACTTC. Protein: CASSTTVQETQYF.

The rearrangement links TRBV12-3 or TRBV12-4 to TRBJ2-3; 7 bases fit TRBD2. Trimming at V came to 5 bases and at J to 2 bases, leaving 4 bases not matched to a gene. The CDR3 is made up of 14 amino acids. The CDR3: CASSRAGITDTQYF. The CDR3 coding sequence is TGTGCCAGCAGTCGAGCGGGGATCACAGATACGCAGTATTTT.

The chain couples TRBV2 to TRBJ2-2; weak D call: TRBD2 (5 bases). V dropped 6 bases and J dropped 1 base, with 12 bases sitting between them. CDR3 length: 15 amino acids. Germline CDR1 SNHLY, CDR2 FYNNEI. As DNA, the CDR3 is TGTGCCAGCAGCTCTAGCCCAATGAACACCGGGGAGCTGTTTTTT. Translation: CASSSSPMNTGELFF.

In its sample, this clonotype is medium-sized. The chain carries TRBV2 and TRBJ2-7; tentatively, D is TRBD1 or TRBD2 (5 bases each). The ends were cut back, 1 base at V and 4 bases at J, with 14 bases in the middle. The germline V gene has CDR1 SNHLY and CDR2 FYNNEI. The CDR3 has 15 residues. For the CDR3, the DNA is TGTGCCAGCAGTGAAGGGCAGGTGGGACGTTACGAGCAGTACTTC. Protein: CASSEGQVGRYEQYF. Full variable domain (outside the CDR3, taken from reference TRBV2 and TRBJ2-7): EPEVTQTPSHQVTQMGQEVILRCVPISNHLYFYWYRQILGQKVEFLVSFYNNEISEKSEIFDDQFSVERPDGSNFTLKIRSTKLEDSAMYFCASSEGQVGRYEQYFGPGTRLTVT.

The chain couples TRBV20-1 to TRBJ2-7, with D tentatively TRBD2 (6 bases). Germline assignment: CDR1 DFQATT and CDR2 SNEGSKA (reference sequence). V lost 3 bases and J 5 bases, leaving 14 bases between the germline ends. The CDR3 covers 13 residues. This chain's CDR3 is CSASSGVVNEQYF. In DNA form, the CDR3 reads TGCAGTGCTAGTTCGGGGGTAGTAAACGAGCAGTACTTC.

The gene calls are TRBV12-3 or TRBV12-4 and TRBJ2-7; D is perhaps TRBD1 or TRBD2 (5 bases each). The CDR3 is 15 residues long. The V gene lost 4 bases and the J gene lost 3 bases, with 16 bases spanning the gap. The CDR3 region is CASSSGTFPLYEQYF. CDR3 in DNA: TGTGCCAGCAGTTCCGGGACCTTCCCTCTCTACGAGCAGTACTTC.

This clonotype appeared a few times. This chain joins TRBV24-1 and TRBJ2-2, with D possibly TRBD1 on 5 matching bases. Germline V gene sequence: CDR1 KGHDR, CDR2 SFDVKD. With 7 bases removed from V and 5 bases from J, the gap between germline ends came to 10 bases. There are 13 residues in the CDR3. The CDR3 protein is CATSFRQTGELFF. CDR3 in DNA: TGTGCCACCAGCTTCAGACAGACCGGGGAGCTGTTTTTT.

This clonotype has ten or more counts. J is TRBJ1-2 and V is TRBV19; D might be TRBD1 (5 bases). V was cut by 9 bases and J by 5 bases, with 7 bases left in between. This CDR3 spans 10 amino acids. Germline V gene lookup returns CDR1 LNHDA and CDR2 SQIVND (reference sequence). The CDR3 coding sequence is TGTGCCAGCGGGGGTTATGGCTACACCTTC. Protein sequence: CASGGYGYTF.

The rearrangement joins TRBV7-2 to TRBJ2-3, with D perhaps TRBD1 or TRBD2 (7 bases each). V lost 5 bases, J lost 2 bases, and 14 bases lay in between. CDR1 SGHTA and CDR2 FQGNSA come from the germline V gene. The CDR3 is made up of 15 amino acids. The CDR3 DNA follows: TGTGCCAGCAGCATTCAGGGGGACTACACAGATACGCAGTATTTT. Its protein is CASSIQGDYTDTQYF. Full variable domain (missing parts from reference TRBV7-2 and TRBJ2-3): GAGVSQSPSNKVTEKGKDVELRCDPISGHTALYWYRQSLGQGLEFLIYFQGNSAPDKSGLPSDRFSAERTGGSVSTLTIQRTQQEDSAVYLCASSIQGDYTDTQYFGPGTRLTVL.

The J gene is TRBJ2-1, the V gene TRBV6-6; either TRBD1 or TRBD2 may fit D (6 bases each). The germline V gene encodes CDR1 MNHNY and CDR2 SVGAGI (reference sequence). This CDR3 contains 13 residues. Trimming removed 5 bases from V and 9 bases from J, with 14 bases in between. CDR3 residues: CASSEVRGGEQFF. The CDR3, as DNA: TGTGCCAGCAGTGAAGTCAGGGGAGGTGAGCAGTTCTTC.

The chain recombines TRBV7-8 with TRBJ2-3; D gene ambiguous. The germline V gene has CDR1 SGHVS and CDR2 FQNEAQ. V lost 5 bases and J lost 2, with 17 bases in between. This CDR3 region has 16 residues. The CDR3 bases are TGTGCCAGCAGCGTCCCTGAAGACCTCCCCACAGATACGCAGTATTTT. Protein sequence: CASSVPEDLPTDTQYF.

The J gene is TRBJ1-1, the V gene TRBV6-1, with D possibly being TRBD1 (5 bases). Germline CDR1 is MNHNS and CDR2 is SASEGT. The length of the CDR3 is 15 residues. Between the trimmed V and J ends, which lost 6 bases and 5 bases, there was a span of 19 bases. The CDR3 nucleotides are TGTGCCAGCAGCCTCGATGGGCCTAGGACAACTGAAGCTTTCTTT. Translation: CASSLDGPRTTEAFF.

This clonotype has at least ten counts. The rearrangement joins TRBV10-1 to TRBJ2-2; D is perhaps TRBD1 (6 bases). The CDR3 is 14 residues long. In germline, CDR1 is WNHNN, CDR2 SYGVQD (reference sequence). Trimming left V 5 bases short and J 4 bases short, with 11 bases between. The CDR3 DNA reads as TGCGCCAGCAGTATCAGGGGCAGCACCGGGGAGCTGTTTTTT. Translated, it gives CASSIRGSTGELFF.

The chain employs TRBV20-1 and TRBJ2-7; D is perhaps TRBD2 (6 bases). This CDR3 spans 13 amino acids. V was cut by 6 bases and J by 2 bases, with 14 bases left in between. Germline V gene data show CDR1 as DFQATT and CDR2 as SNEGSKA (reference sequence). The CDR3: CSATEAGTYEQYF. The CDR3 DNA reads TGCAGTGCGACCGAAGCGGGCACCTACGAGCAGTACTTC.

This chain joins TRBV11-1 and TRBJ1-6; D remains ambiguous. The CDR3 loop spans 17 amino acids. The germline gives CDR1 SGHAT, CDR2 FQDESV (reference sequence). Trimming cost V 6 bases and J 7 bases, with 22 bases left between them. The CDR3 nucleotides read TGTGCCAGCAGTTACTCTGGCGCCCCTAAAGGGAATTCACCCCTCCACTTT. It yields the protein CASSYSGAPKGNSPLHF. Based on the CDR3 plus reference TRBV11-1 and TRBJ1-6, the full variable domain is EAEVAQSPRYKITEKSQAVAFWCDPISGHATLYWYRQILGQGPELLVQFQDESVVDDSQLPKDRFSAERLKGVDSTLKIQPAELGDSAMYLCASSYSGAPKGNSPLHFGNGTRLTVT.